A selection of T cell receptor beta chains follows, all from one sample in a study of graft-versus-host responses after intestinal transplantation. Produced via immunoSEQ multiplex PCR; TCRdb's table is partial and in-frame only. The data contain 62,000 or so clones, over 85% of them seen just once; the ten biggest clones take up roughly 1.7%. The sequencing used PBMCs, collected 26 days after transplant. All receptors derive from a human patient who received an intestinal transplant, so some T cells may come from the graft donor. CDR3s include the opening cysteine and the closing phenylalanine or tryptophan. A D gene is named only where the DNA matches it firmly. Not every row has a clone size; where given, it reads once, few, many or a size class.

TRBJ2-2,TRBV27,.,TRBD2,TGTGCCAGCAGATATAGCGGGACGGCGAACACCGGGGAGCTGTTTTTT,CASRYSGTANTGELFF
TRBJ1-1,TRBV29-1,.,TRBD1,TGCAGCGTTGCCTACGGGACAGGGGACACTGAAGCTTTCTTT,CSVAYGTGDTEAFF
TRBJ1-3,TRBV11-2,.,TRBD1,TGTGCCAGCAGTTCGACAGGGACCTCTGGAAACACCATATATTTT,CASSSTGTSGNTIYF
TRBJ2-3,TRBV6-5,.,TRBD2,TGTGCCAGCAGTTACTTGCGGGAGTTAAATACGCAGTATTTT,CASSYLRELNTQYF
TRBJ2-1,TRBV13,.,.,TGTGCCAGCAGCTTACAGGGGGCTGTGGGGGGGGCCCCCGGTGAGCAGTTCTTC,CASSLQGAVGGAPGEQFF
TRBJ1-4,TRBV7-9,few,.,TGTGCCAGCAGCTTAGGGGGCCGACAGGTTGGGAATGAAAAACTGTTTTTT,CASSLGGRQVGNEKLFF
TRBJ1-1,TRBV15,.,TRBD1,TGTGCCACCAGCGCCTACAGGGGAATGAACACTGAAGCTTTCTTT,CATSAYRGMNTEAFF
TRBJ2-3,TRBV5-6,.,TRBD2,TGTGCCAGCAGCAATCCTCGGCGGGGGGACACAGATACGCAGTATTTT,CASSNPRRGDTDTQYF
TRBJ2-5,TRBV25-1,.,.,TGTGCCAGCAGTGTGATTAGCCAGCAAGAGACCCAGTACTTC,CASSVISQQETQYF
TRBJ1-5,TRBV2,.,.,TGTGCCAGCAGTTGGGACATCCAGCCCCAGCATTTT,CASSWDIQPQHF
TRBJ1-1,TRBV2,.,TRBD1,TGTGCCAGCTTCCAGGCGGCGCAGGGGGGCACTGAAGCTTTCTTT,CASFQAAQGGTEAFF
TRBJ2-7,TRBV27,.,TRBD1,TGTGCCAGCAGTCCCGGGACAGGGCCCGAGCAGTACTTC,CASSPGTGPEQYF
TRBJ2-3,TRBV13,.,TRBD2,TGTGCCAGCAGCCCTTACGGGGGGGAGCGGGATACGCAGTATTTT,CASSPYGGERDTQYF
TRBJ1-1,TRBV28,.,.,TGTGCCAGCAGTCTAGGGAGCTCGGGAGCTTTCTTT,CASSLGSSGAFF
TRBJ1-2,TRBV28,.,TRBD1,TGTGCCAGCAGTTTGTATCCAGGGGGCGTTGGCTACACCTTC,CASSLYPGGVGYTF
TRBJ2-1,TRBV6-1,.,.,TGTGCCAGCAGTGAATTGGGGGGGGGCACATACAATGAGCAGTTCTTC,CASSELGGGTYNEQFF
TRBJ2-7,TRBV23-1,.,TRBD2,TGCGCCAGCAGTCAATGCGGGACTAGCGGGGGGGGGTACGAGCAGTACTTC,CASSQCGTSGGGYEQYF
TRBJ2-1,TRBV27,.,.,TGTGCCAGCAGTTTATTAGGGGTCGATGAGCAGTTCTTC,CASSLLGVDEQFF